This TCR beta chain emerged from a study of PD-L1 blockade in urothelial cancer. Stated time point: pretreatment peripheral blood. Profiled with immunoSEQ multiplex PCR; TCRdb holds only in-frame clones, not every one. The table lists around 130,000 clones, roughly 84% of them singletons. V dropped 3 bases and J dropped 1 base, with 10 bases sitting between them. Germline V gene data show CDR1 as MNHEY and CDR2 as SMNVEV (reference sequence). There are 15 residues in the CDR3. V and J are TRBV27 and TRBJ2-1; D is ambiguous. This receptor was taken from a man over 45 with urothelial cancer. The specimen comprised PBMCs, sampled around atezolizumab (anti-PD-L1) treatment. The CDR3 here is CASSLAPWSYNEQFF. CDR3 DNA: TGTGCCAGCAGTTTGGCCCCTTGGTCCTACAATGAGCAGTTCTTC.